Listed here are 9 T cell receptor beta chains from one sample, sequenced in a study of shared clonotypes between healthy human individuals. Clones were sequenced by immunoSEQ multiplex PCR, and TCRdb holds only the in-frame ones, with some missing. This table holds about 2.4 million clones, approximately 92% found once. Sequenced sample: naive CD4+ T cells sorted from blood. Noted subset: CD45RA+ positively selected. Receptors were obtained from a man aged 18 to 30 in good health.

This chain uses TRBV5-1 with TRBJ1-1, with 7 bases aligning to TRBD1. The V gene's germline CDR1 is SGHRS and CDR2 YFSETQ. Trimming removed 5 bases from V and 10 bases from J; junction bases left unmatched: 5. CDR3 length equals 11 residues. CDR3 amino acids: CASRTGIVAFF. The CDR3 DNA reads TGCGCCAGCAGGACAGGGATAGTAGCTTTCTTT. The complete variable domain, with remaining parts taken from reference TRBV5-1 and TRBJ1-1, reads KAGVTQTPRYLIKTRGQQVTLSCSPISGHRSVSWYQQTPGQGLQFLFEYFSETQRNKGNFPGRFSGRQFSNSRSEMNVSTLELGDSALYLCASRTGIVAFFGQGTRLTVV.

J is TRBJ1-1 and V is TRBV18; no reliable D call. Trimming stripped 3 bases from V and 0 bases from J, with 11 bases between. CDR3 length: 15 amino acids. Per germline, CDR1 KGHSH and CDR2 LQKENI. The CDR3 sequence is CASSPNGNMNTEAFF. CDR3 DNA: TGTGCCAGCTCACCGAACGGAAACATGAACACTGAAGCTTTCTTT.

The V gene is TRBV7-2, the J gene TRBJ2-1, with TRBD2 matching over 7 bases. V gave up 4 bases and J gave up 3 bases; unmatched junction bases: 12. This CDR3 has 17 residues. Germline V gene data show CDR1 as SGHTA and CDR2 as FQGNSA. This chain's CDR3 is CASSSWGLTKNYNEQFF. The CDR3 nucleotides read TGTGCCAGCAGCTCATGGGGACTAACGAAGAACTACAATGAGCAGTTCTTC.

This chain uses TRBV6-5 with TRBJ2-4; D remains ambiguous. Germline loops: CDR1 MNHEY, CDR2 SVGAGI. Trimming cost V 5 bases and J 0 bases, with 11 bases left between them. CDR3 length equals 15 residues. Here the CDR3 reads CASSTLSLAKNIQYF. Here the CDR3 DNA reads TGTGCCAGCAGTACCCTATCCCTAGCCAAAAACATTCAGTACTTC.

The genes are TRBV11-2 and TRBJ2-1; 9 nucleotides align to TRBD1. The V gene end was trimmed by 5 bases and the J gene end by 6 bases; junction bases not matched to a gene: 8. This CDR3 contains 15 residues. Germline V gene lookup returns CDR1 SGHAT and CDR2 FQNNGV. The CDR3 here is CASSRRTGVGNEQFF. DNA for the CDR3: TGTGCCAGCAGCCGTAGGACAGGGGTCGGCAATGAGCAGTTCTTC.

This sequence joins TRBV6-5 and TRBJ2-7; 8 bases match TRBD1. The CDR3 loop spans 14 amino acids. Germline CDR1 MNHEY, CDR2 SVGAGI. The V and J ends lost 6 bases and 2 bases, in that order; junction bases with no gene match: 6. The DNA for the CDR3 is TGTGCCAGCAGGAGGGACAGGCATACCTACGAGCAGTACTTC. Encoded protein: CASRRDRHTYEQYF.

This clone was seen a single time. The chain couples TRBV6-1 to TRBJ2-1; D unresolved. Looked up from germline, CDR1 is MNHNS and CDR2 is SASEGT. The germline V and J ends were trimmed by 0 bases and 0 bases, with 9 bases remaining between them. CDR3 size: 16 residues. The CDR3 protein is CASSEARRLSYNEQFF. DNA of the CDR3: TGTGCCAGCAGTGAAGCGCGCAGGCTCTCCTACAATGAGCAGTTCTTC.

The rearrangement links TRBV6-5 to TRBJ1-4; 7 bases match TRBD1. This CDR3 comprises 15 residues. Germline V gene data show CDR1 as MNHEY and CDR2 as SVGAGI. V gave up 6 bases and J gave up 3 bases; unmatched junction bases: 7. The CDR3, as DNA: TGTGCCAGCAGAAGAGGGGGCAATTCTAATGAAAAACTGTTTTTT. Translation gives CASRRGGNSNEKLFF.

This sequence joins TRBV2 and TRBJ2-7; 11 bases are shared with TRBD2. With V trimmed by 5 bases and J by 9 bases, 15 bases remained unmatched. Per germline, CDR1 SNHLY and CDR2 FYNNEI. The CDR3 has 16 residues. This CDR3 reads CASSKTGTSGESGQYF. In DNA, the CDR3 is TGTGCCAGCAGTAAGACCGGGACTAGCGGAGAATCGGGGCAGTACTTC.